This T cell receptor beta chain is from a study of cytotoxic CD8 clonotypes in ibrutinib-treated CLL. Regarding the study as a whole: Public clonotypes proved infrequent, and on treatment they shrank or remained steady. Whereas clonality rose at ibrutinib response, it declined toward baseline at progression.

The method was immunoSEQ multiplex PCR; TCRdb's version includes in-frame clones alone and lacks a portion of them. This repertoire shows about 32,000 clones, 71% found once; its top ten account for over 15%. This CDR3 has 14 residues. Per the germline V gene, CDR1 is SGHRS and CDR2 is YFSETQ. Trimming took 4 bases from V and 2 from J, leaving 13 bases between them. This clone was seen a few times. Its antigen is still unknown. Cryopreserved PBMCs were the source of about 2.2 micrograms of genomic DNA, which went to TCR beta libraries. This receptor was taken from a human donor with chronic lymphocytic leukemia. The chain carries TRBV5-1 and TRBJ2-7; TRBD2 might be the D (7 bases). The sample here was PBMCs, taken at disease progression, from a patient treated with ibrutinib. The DNA for the CDR3 is TGCGCCAGCAGCCAGGGGCGGGGGACCTACGAGCAGTACTTC. Translating it yields CASSQGRGTYEQYF.